The rows below give T cell receptor beta chains drawn from one sample of a study of patients and donors after allogeneic stem cell transplantation. TCRdb re-derived calls from the RT-PCR reads in MiXCR, one entry per CDR3 protein. The table has over 350,000 distinct CDR3 sequences, 16% seen once. The sequencing sample was made of blood, either unsorted or a sorted T cell fraction (not recorded which). Receptor source: a human donor who was either an allogeneic HSCT recipient or a stem cell or donor lymphocyte infusion donor (not recorded which). It is not recorded whose cells these are; they may come from a transplant donor. Both conserved end residues are part of each CDR3. D genes are given only for firm matches. Not every row has a clone size; where given, it reads once, few, many or a size class.

cdr3_nt	cdr3_aa	clone_size	v_call	d_call	cdr3_length	j_call
TGTGCCAGCAGCAGGCGGCTAGCGGGGGGGCCCAGAAGAGGCACAGATACGCAGTATTTT	CASSRRLAGGPRRGTDTQYF	.	TRBV7-8	TRBD2	20	TRBJ2-3
TGTGCCAGCAGAAAGGCCGGGACACCGAACACTGAAGCTTTCTTT	CASRKAGTPNTEAFF	.	TRBV12-3/TRBV12-4	.	15	TRBJ1-1
TGCAGTGCTAGGGGACCGGGGCGGGTGACTGAAGCTTTCTTT	CSARGPGRVTEAFF	.	TRBV20-1	.	14	TRBJ1-1
TGCGCCAGCAGCGGACAGGGGGCGTATGGCTACACCTTC	CASSGQGAYGYTF	.	TRBV5-1	TRBD1	13	TRBJ1-2
TGTGCCAGCAGCCAAGTCCCGACTAGCGGGGGCACAGATACGCAGTATTTT	CASSQVPTSGGTDTQYF	.	TRBV4-2	TRBD2	17	TRBJ2-3
TGTGCCAGCAGATTCCGGGACAGCAATTTCAATCAGCCCCAGCATTTT	CASRFRDSNFNQPQHF	.	TRBV2	TRBD1	16	TRBJ1-5
TGTGCCAGCAGCGTATTGGGGGCCGGAAGGGGGAACACCGGGGAGCTGTTTTTT	CASSVLGAGRGNTGELFF	.	TRBV9	.	18	TRBJ2-2
TGTGCCAGCAGTGGAACAGGGGGCTTGTATGAAGCTTTCTTT	CASSGTGGLYEAFF	.	TRBV25-1	TRBD1	14	TRBJ1-1
TGCAGTGCCAGAGAAACCACAGGGTCCGGTCAGCCCCAGCATTTT	CSARETTGSGQPQHF	.	TRBV20-1	.	15	TRBJ1-5
TGTGCCAGCAGCTTTAGGAGGACTGAAGCTTTCTTT	CASSFRRTEAFF	few	TRBV13	.	12	TRBJ1-1
TGTGCCAGCAGACCCAATTCGAACACCGGGGAGCTGTTTTTT	CASRPNSNTGELFF	.	TRBV2	.	14	TRBJ2-2
TGTGCCAGCAGTTTGAGATTAAGCGGGAGCACAGATACGCAGTATTTT	CASSLRLSGSTDTQYF	few	TRBV25-1	.	16	TRBJ2-3
TGCGCCAGCAGCCAACCCCGGGACAGGGGGCGGCGGTCACCCCTCCACTTT	CASSQPRDRGRRSPLHF	.	TRBV4-1	TRBD1	17	TRBJ1-6
TGCAGTGCTAGTGAAGGACAGGGGTATGGCTACACCTTC	CSASEGQGYGYTF	.	TRBV20-1	TRBD1	13	TRBJ1-2
TGTGCCAGCAGTACCACCCGAACCGGGACGGACTCCTACGAGCAGTACTTC	CASSTTRTGTDSYEQYF	.	TRBV27	.	17	TRBJ2-7
TGTGCCAGCAGTGTGGGACCACTTGGCGAGCAGTACTTC	CASSVGPLGEQYF	few	TRBV12-3/TRBV12-4	.	13	TRBJ2-7
TGTGCCTGGAGCACAGGGTCTGGGGCCAACGTCCTGACTTTC	CAWSTGSGANVLTF	.	TRBV30	.	14	TRBJ2-6
TGCAGTGCTGAACTGGGGGAACTAGCGGAGTACAATGAGCAGTTCTTC	CSAELGELAEYNEQFF	.	TRBV20-1	TRBD2	16	TRBJ2-1
TGTGCCAGCAGCCAACTCACAGGGAAGCCGGCTGAAGCTTTCTTT	CASSQLTGKPAEAFF	few	TRBV4-2	.	15	TRBJ1-1
TGCGCCAGCAGCTCGGAGGGCCGGATCTACGAGCAGTACTTC	CASSSEGRIYEQYF	many	TRBV5-1	.	14	TRBJ2-7
TGCGCCAGCAGCTTGGCCTGGGGACTAGCGGGGGGCCTCGAAGGGGAGCAGTTCTTC	CASSLAWGLAGGLEGEQFF	.	TRBV5-1	TRBD2	19	TRBJ2-1
TGTGCCAGCAGCTGGGCCTCCTACAATGAGCAGTTCTTC	CASSWASYNEQFF	few	TRBV7-2	.	13	TRBJ2-1
TGTGCCAGCAGTGGGGCCGGGGGGGGCGAGCAGTTCTTC	CASSGAGGGEQFF	.	TRBV25-1	TRBD2	13	TRBJ2-1
TGTGCCAGCAGCTTAAGAGTCGGTGGGGGATCACCCCTCCACTTT	CASSLRVGGGSPLHF	few	TRBV11-2	.	15	TRBJ1-6
TGCAGTGCTAGAGGGGGGGCGAACACTGAAGCTTTCTTT	CSARGGANTEAFF	few	TRBV20-1	.	13	TRBJ1-1
TGTGCCAGCAGTAAGGCCGGGATCTCCAATGAGCAGTTCTTC	CASSKAGISNEQFF	few	TRBV12-3/TRBV12-4	.	14	TRBJ2-1
TGTGCCAGCAGTTTAAGAAGACTAGCGGGAGGCTCCACCGGGGAGCTGTTTTTT	CASSLRRLAGGSTGELFF	.	TRBV12-3/TRBV12-4	TRBD2	18	TRBJ2-2
TGTGCCAGCAGTCAGACCGCCCCGGGTGCGGGCTACACCTTC	CASSQTAPGAGYTF	.	TRBV12-3/TRBV12-4	.	14	TRBJ1-2
TGCAGTGCTAGAGATAGAAAGACCTACCCTACGCAGTATTTT	CSARDRKTYPTQYF	.	TRBV20-1	.	14	TRBJ2-3
TGTGCCTGGACGGGGGGCGGAACAGATACGCAGTATTTT	CAWTGGGTDTQYF	.	TRBV30	.	13	TRBJ2-3
TGTGCCAGCAAAGCTAGCACCTACAATGAGCAGTTCTTC	CASKASTYNEQFF	.	TRBV7-9	.	13	TRBJ2-1
TGTGCCAGCAGTGTGGGTAGAGGCAATCAGCCCCAGCATTTT	CASSVGRGNQPQHF	many	TRBV12-3/TRBV12-4	.	14	TRBJ1-5
TGCGCCAGCAGCTTGAGGGAGGGGGCGAACACTGAAGCTTTCTTT	CASSLREGANTEAFF	few	TRBV5-1	TRBD1	15	TRBJ1-1
TGCAGTGAGCGCAGGATCGAGGAGACCCAGTACTTC	CSERRIEETQYF	few	TRBV20-1	.	12	TRBJ2-5
TGTGCCAGCACCAAGACCGGGAGGGGCTACACCTTC	CASTKTGRGYTF	many	TRBV12-3/TRBV12-4	.	12	TRBJ1-2
TGTGCCAGCAGCTTAGACGTGAACACTGAAGCTTTCTTT	CASSLDVNTEAFF	many	TRBV5-1	.	13	TRBJ1-1
TGTGCCAGCACCCCGGGAGGGCCTGGCACAGATACGCAGTATTTT	CASTPGGPGTDTQYF	few	TRBV7-3	TRBD2	15	TRBJ2-3
TGTGCCAGCAGCTTAGTTTCAGGGGCCAAAGGCTACACCTTC	CASSLVSGAKGYTF	few	TRBV7-2	.	14	TRBJ1-2
TGTGCCAGTAGTACCTGGACTAGCGGGAGGGTAAATGAGCAGTTCTTC	CASSTWTSGRVNEQFF	.	TRBV19	TRBD2	16	TRBJ2-1
TGCAGTGCCCCCCGGCCCCCGAACACTGAAGCTTTCTTT	CSAPRPPNTEAFF	.	TRBV20-1	.	13	TRBJ1-1
TGTGCCAGCAGCTTGGAGGGCAACTGGGGGTACGAAAAACTGTTTTTT	CASSLEGNWGYEKLFF	few	TRBV5-5	.	16	TRBJ1-4
TGTGCCAGCAGCTTGGGGGGACAACCGAACTATGGCTACACCTTC	CASSLGGQPNYGYTF	many	TRBV9	.	15	TRBJ1-2
TGTGCCAGCTCACTTCTCGAAGGGGTGAAGAACACTGAAGCTTTCTTT	CASSLLEGVKNTEAFF	.	TRBV18	.	16	TRBJ1-1
TGTGCCAGCTCACCCCCCACGGTACGGGATGAGCAGTTCTTC	CASSPPTVRDEQFF	many	TRBV18	.	14	TRBJ2-1
TGTGCCGCCAAAGCTCCGGGGTCGATGTTCACAGATACGCAGTATTTT	CAAKAPGSMFTDTQYF	.	TRBV12-3/TRBV12-4	.	16	TRBJ2-3
TGTGCCAGCATTCCAGCAGGGCCGCCCGGAGAGACCCAGTACTTC	CASIPAGPPGETQYF	.	TRBV6-1	.	15	TRBJ2-5
TGTGCCAGCAGCCGCACACTGCCCTCCTCTGGAAACACCATATATTTT	CASSRTLPSSGNTIYF	.	TRBV6-1	.	16	TRBJ1-3
TGTGCCAGCTCACCACAACGGGGACAGACCGGGGAGCTGTTTTTT	CASSPQRGQTGELFF	.	TRBV18	TRBD1	15	TRBJ2-2
TGTGCCAGCAGCTTGGTGTCAGGAGGCTATGGCTACACCTTC	CASSLVSGGYGYTF	few	TRBV5-6	.	14	TRBJ1-2
TGCGCCAGCAGCTACCCGTTGGGGACCCAGTACTTC	CASSYPLGTQYF	.	TRBV5-1	.	12	TRBJ2-5
TGCGCCAGCAGCCAGAACCGGGACGTCACCTACGAGCAGTACTTC	CASSQNRDVTYEQYF	.	TRBV4-1	.	15	TRBJ2-7